The 6 T cell receptor beta chains below come from one sample, sequenced in a study of shared clonotypes between healthy human individuals. Sequenced by immunoSEQ multiplex PCR; TCRdb stores in-frame clones only, minus some. The sample includes roughly 1,000,000 clones, around 78% of them seen just once. Sequenced material: memory CD4+ T cells from PBMCs. Subset of the sample: CD45RA-negative fraction. The receptors derive from a young man in good health. Some clones in this sample may be carry-over from other donors' samples.

This rearrangement joins TRBV6-6 to TRBJ2-3, with D tentatively TRBD1 (6 bases). The CDR3 length is 15 residues. The germline V and J ends were trimmed by 4 bases and 2 bases, with 13 bases remaining between them. Germline V gene lookup returns CDR1 MNHNY and CDR2 SVGAGI (reference sequence). CDR3 region: CASSSRQAYTDTQYF. CDR3 DNA sequence: TGTGCCAGCAGTTCTCGACAGGCCTACACAGATACGCAGTATTTT.

To note about this clone: A read error is possible here, since a much larger clone lies one base away. The chain employs TRBV4-3 and TRBJ1-4; a weak D match, TRBD1 (6 bases). This CDR3 contains 13 residues. Germline V CDR1 and CDR2: LGHNA, YSLEER. In DNA form, the CDR3 reads TGCGCCAGCAGCAGGACAGAGAATGAAAAACTGCTTTTT. Protein: CASSRTENEKLLF.

This clone was detected once. The chain carries TRBV7-9 and TRBJ2-7, with D perhaps TRBD2 (5 bases). The V end lost 5 bases, the J end lost 5 bases, and 16 bases lay between the germline ends. The CDR3 has 14 residues. CDR1 and CDR2 (germline): SEHNR, FQNEAQ (reference sequence). This chain's CDR3 is CASSLREGSHEQYF. In nucleotides, the CDR3 is TGTGCCAGCAGCCTGCGAGAGGGTTCGCACGAGCAGTACTTC. Full variable domain (outside the CDR3, taken from reference TRBV7-9 and TRBJ2-7): DTGVSQNPRHKITKRGQNVTFRCDPISEHNRLYWYRQTLGQGPEFLTYFQNEAQLEKSRLLSDRFSAERPKGSFSTLEIQRTEQGDSAMYLCASSLREGSHEQYFGPGTRLTVT.

The rearrangement uses TRBV9 and TRBJ2-1; D is unclear. V was pared by 3 bases and J by 4 bases, with 8 bases between. CDR1 is SGDLS, CDR2 YYNGEE, per germline. CDR3 size: 13 residues. As DNA, the CDR3 is TGTGCCAGCAGCGACTCAAAGTACAATGAGCAGTTCTTC. Its translation: CASSDSKYNEQFF. The whole variable domain, filled in from reference TRBV9 and TRBJ2-1, reads DSGVTQTPKHLITATGQRVTLRCSPRSGDLSVYWYQQSLDQGLQFLIQYYNGEERAKGNILERFSAQQFPDLHSELNLSSLELGDSALYFCASSDSKYNEQFFGPGTRLTVL.

With regard to this clone: This same CDR3 is encoded by further DNA sequences in the sample. The chain is built from TRBV9 and TRBJ2-1, with unresolved D. V was trimmed by 5 bases and J by 5 bases, leaving 8 bases between them. The CDR3 consists of 12 residues. Germline assignment: CDR1 SGDLS and CDR2 YYNGEE. The CDR3, as DNA: TGTGCCAGCAGTCGCGAGGACAATGAGCAGTTCTTC. Residues: CASSREDNEQFF.

The rearrangement joins TRBV30 to TRBJ2-5; no firm D call. V shed 1 base and J shed 2 bases, with 8 bases lying between them. This CDR3 has 13 residues. Germline V CDR1 and CDR2: GTSNPN, SVGIG (reference sequence). CDR3 residues: CAWSEQVQETQYF. The CDR3 bases are TGTGCCTGGAGTGAGCAAGTTCAAGAGACCCAGTACTTC.